A single sample is the source of the 29 T cell receptor beta chains below, sequenced in a study of blood T cell repertoires in COVID-19. Some clones are missing from TCRdb's copy, which holds only in-frame ones; the method was immunoSEQ multiplex PCR. The sample contains around 100,000 clones, around 93% of which appear only once. Sequencing was done on a sample of peripheral blood. These receptors all stem from a human donor with active COVID-19. The donor label of this sample is uncertain.

This chain links TRBV7-2 with TRBJ2-2; D might be TRBD2 (6 bases). The germline V and J ends were trimmed by 5 bases and 3 bases, with 7 bases remaining between them. This CDR3 spans 13 amino acids. The germline CDR1 and CDR2 sequences are SGHTA and FQGNSA. Here the CDR3 DNA reads TGTGCCAGCAGCCGGAGGGACACCGGGGAGCTGTTTTTT. It encodes CASSRRDTGELFF.

This chain uses TRBV27 with TRBJ2-7, with 10 positions matching TRBD1. V lost 4 bases and J lost 4; bases outside the gene matches: 7. The CDR3 loop spans 15 amino acids. The germline V gene encodes CDR1 MNHEY and CDR2 SMNVEV (reference sequence). In nucleotides, the CDR3 is TGTGCCAGCAGTTACGGGACAGGGGTGGCTTACGAGCAGTACTTC. Protein: CASSYGTGVAYEQYF.

The chain joins TRBV5-1 to TRBJ2-7; possibly TRBD1 for D (5 bases). Trimming stripped 4 bases from V and 2 bases from J, with 22 bases between. Germline-derived CDR1 and CDR2 are SGHRS and YFSETQ. The CDR3 is made up of 17 amino acids. This chain's CDR3 is CASSRLQGSGSPYEQYF. In DNA form, the CDR3 reads TGCGCCAGCAGCAGGCTGCAGGGTTCTGGTTCGCCCTACGAGCAGTACTTC.

This chain links TRBV5-1 with TRBJ2-3, with 7 bases matching TRBD1. Trimming took 2 bases from V and 0 from J; bases not matched to a gene: 9. CDR3 length: 17 residues. From germline, CDR1 is SGHRS and CDR2 YFSETQ. CDR3 nucleotide sequence: TGCGCCAGCAGCTTTCCCCGACAGGGTACCAGCACAGATACGCAGTATTTT. It yields the protein CASSFPRQGTSTDTQYF.

The rearrangement joins TRBV23-1 to TRBJ1-2; 9 positions agree with TRBD1. TRBV23-1 is labeled an ORF, and its function is uncertain. Germline trimming cut 8 bases from V and 0 bases from J; bases unmatched to any gene: 10. The CDR3 is made up of 16 amino acids. Here the CDR3 reads CASFSSTGGTNYGYTF. The CDR3 DNA reads as TGCGCCAGCTTCTCCTCGACAGGGGGAACTAACTATGGCTACACCTTC.

This clone was seen a few times. V gene TRBV4-3 combines with J gene TRBJ1-1, with D tentatively TRBD1 (6 bases). This CDR3 has 15 amino acids. The V and J ends lost 0 bases and 5 bases respectively, with 13 bases between them. Germline V gene lookup returns CDR1 LGHNA and CDR2 YSLEER. CDR3 sequence: CASSQDLEGGTEAFF. The CDR3 nucleotides read TGCGCCAGCAGCCAAGATCTTGAGGGGGGGACTGAAGCTTTCTTT.

J is TRBJ1-2 and V is TRBV4-2; a weak D match, TRBD1 (5 bases). V was cut by 0 bases and J by 3 bases, with 11 bases left in between. Germline CDR1 and CDR2: LGHNA and YNFKEQ. The CDR3 totals 15 residues. The CDR3 loop reads CASSQDQGSHYGYTF. In nucleotides, the CDR3 is TGTGCCAGCAGCCAAGATCAGGGCAGTCACTATGGCTACACCTTC.

This chain connects TRBV4-2 to TRBJ1-1; D gene ambiguous. The CDR3 covers 15 residues. Deletions cut 0 bases from V and 10 bases from J, with 18 bases between. The germline V gene has CDR1 LGHNA and CDR2 YNFKEQ. Written as DNA, the CDR3 is TGTGCCAGCAGCCAAGATCCCCAGCGGATGATTGGAGCTTTCTTT. Its protein product is CASSQDPQRMIGAFF.

The J gene is TRBJ2-2, the V gene TRBV5-4; 9 bases line up with TRBD1. The trim removed 4 bases at V and 4 bases at J, leaving 5 bases unmatched. The CDR3 extends over 15 amino acids. Per germline, CDR1 SGHNT and CDR2 YYREEE (reference sequence). Here the CDR3 DNA reads TGTGCCAGCAGCATACAGGGGGCGCTCACCGGGGAGCTGTTTTTT. Translated: CASSIQGALTGELFF.

The DNA for the CDR3 is TGTGCCAGCAGACTACCCCCGGGACATATGAATGAAAAACTGTTTTTT. As protein: CASRLPPGHMNEKLFF. This chain uses TRBV2 with TRBJ1-4, with a tentative D call TRBD1 (6 bases). V was shortened by 6 bases and J by 5 bases, with 19 bases between the two germline ends. This CDR3 is built from 16 residues. Looked up from germline, CDR1 is SNHLY and CDR2 is FYNNEI.

The J gene is TRBJ2-7, the V gene TRBV7-3; TRBD1 matches 7 bases. Germline V CDR1 and CDR2: SGHTA, FQGTGA. This CDR3 has 14 residues. J gave up 5 bases and V 4 bases, and 8 bases lay outside the gene matches. The CDR3 sequence is CASSSSGQVDEQYF. The CDR3 nucleotides read TGTGCCAGCAGCTCCTCCGGACAGGTAGACGAGCAGTACTTC.

The chain recombines TRBV7-6 with TRBJ2-7; D not resolved. The V end was cut by 0 bases, the J end by 7 bases, with 10 bases between. The germline V gene has CDR1 SGHVS and CDR2 FNYEAQ. The CDR3 is 13 amino acids. The CDR3 DNA reads TGTGCCAGCAGCTTAGCGCTAGGTCGAGAGCAGTACTTC. Translation gives CASSLALGREQYF.

Written as DNA, the CDR3 is TGTGCCAGCCGCAGAGGTGGCACCGGGGAGCTGTTTTTT. Residues: CASRRGGTGELFF. The J gene is TRBJ2-2, the V gene TRBV11-2; no reliable D call. In germline, CDR1 is SGHAT, CDR2 FQNNGV. The CDR3 spans 13 residues. The V and J ends lost 8 bases and 4 bases respectively, with 11 bases between them.

The rearrangement uses TRBV24-1 and TRBJ2-5; the D gene is possibly TRBD2 (5 bases). The CDR3 consists of 13 residues. Per the germline V gene, CDR1 is KGHDR and CDR2 is SFDVKD. V lost 2 bases and J 12 bases, leaving 15 bases between the germline ends. The CDR3 coding sequence is TGTGCCACCAGTGATTATTATCGGGGTTCTGAGTACTTC. Protein product: CATSDYYRGSEYF.

The rearrangement uses TRBV5-4 and TRBJ1-3, with a tentative D call TRBD1 (6 bases). The CDR3 runs to 13 residues. V was cut by 7 bases and J by 3 bases, with 11 bases left in between. Germline V gives CDR1 SGHNT, CDR2 YYREEE (reference sequence). The CDR3 is CASGTGFGNTIYF. As DNA, the CDR3 is TGTGCCAGCGGTACAGGGTTTGGAAACACCATATATTTT.

This chain joins TRBV28 and TRBJ1-2; TRBD1 might be the D (6 bases). Trimming stripped 6 bases from V and 2 bases from J, with 13 bases between. The length of the CDR3 is 14 residues. Germline loops: CDR1 MDHEN, CDR2 SYDVKM. DNA of the CDR3: TGTGCCAGCAGCCTCGGGGGGGGCAACTATGGCTACACCTTC. This codes for CASSLGGGNYGYTF.

This clone was counted a single time. This chain uses TRBV27 with TRBJ1-1, with TRBD1 matching 10 bases. Trimming took 4 bases from V and 2 from J; bases not matched to a gene: 4. The CDR3 length is 15 residues. The germline V gene has CDR1 MNHEY and CDR2 SMNVEV (reference sequence). CDR3 sequence reads: CASSSGTGANTEAFF. The CDR3 DNA sequence: TGTGCCAGCAGTTCGGGGACAGGGGCAAACACTGAAGCTTTCTTT.

The chain carries TRBV11-1 and TRBJ2-7; possibly TRBD1 for D (8 bases). This CDR3 has 14 amino acids. Germline CDR1 SGHAT, CDR2 FQDESV (reference sequence). The germline V and J ends were trimmed by 5 bases and 1 base, with 12 bases remaining between them. The CDR3, as DNA: TGTGCCAGCAGCATACAGGGGGGGTCCTACGAGCAGTACTTC. Translated, it gives CASSIQGGSYEQYF.

The V and J genes are TRBV2 and TRBJ1-2, with 7 bases lining up with TRBD1. Trimming removed 4 bases from V and 5 bases from J; junction bases left unmatched: 7. There are 14 residues in the CDR3. Germline V gene data show CDR1 as SNHLY and CDR2 as FYNNEI. CDR3 sequence: CASSVSGTDYGYTF. Here the CDR3 DNA reads TGTGCCAGCAGTGTTTCTGGGACAGATTATGGCTACACCTTC.

The rearrangement joins TRBV5-5 to TRBJ2-3; D is ambiguous. Between the trimmed V and J ends, which lost 4 bases and 0 bases, there was a span of 12 bases. Germline V gene data show CDR1 as SGHKS and CDR2 as YYEKEE (reference sequence). The CDR3 spans 15 residues. The chain's CDR3 is CASSHTSASTDTQYF. The CDR3 region has the DNA TGTGCCAGCAGCCATACTTCTGCCAGCACAGATACGCAGTATTTT.

The chain couples TRBV28 to TRBJ1-2; D remains unclear. The CDR3 runs to 14 residues. Germline-derived CDR1 and CDR2 are MDHEN and SYDVKM. With 6 bases removed from V and 3 bases from J, the gap between germline ends came to 14 bases. CDR3 in amino acids: CASRKRQTDYGYTF. For the CDR3, the DNA is TGTGCCAGCAGAAAAAGACAAACGGACTATGGCTACACCTTC.

The CDR3 sequence is CASSSTDRQNEKLFF. Written as DNA, the CDR3 is TGTGCCAGCAGCAGCACGGACAGACAGAATGAAAAACTGTTTTTT. The rearrangement joins TRBV7-9 to TRBJ1-4, with TRBD1 as a possible D gene (6 bases). Germline V CDR1 and CDR2: SEHNR, FQNEAQ (reference sequence). V was trimmed by 5 bases and J by 5 bases, leaving 15 bases between them. CDR3 length equals 15 residues.

For the CDR3, the DNA is TGTGCCAGCAGTGAGGTCGGGAGGGAGAGTGGCTACACCTTC. It encodes CASSEVGRESGYTF. The rearrangement joins TRBV6-1 to TRBJ1-2; D ambiguous. V was cut by 3 bases and J by 7 bases, with 15 bases left in between. The CDR3 has 14 amino acids. Germline V lookup: CDR1 MNHNS, CDR2 SASEGT.

The J gene is TRBJ2-2, the V gene TRBV25-1; D gene ambiguous. Germline lookup yields CDR1 MGHDK and CDR2 SYGVNS. The V gene lost 2 bases and the J gene lost 6 bases, with 16 bases spanning the gap. The CDR3 is 16 amino acids. DNA for the CDR3: TGTGCCAGCAGTGAACAAGGAGCCCTACTTTCCGGGGAGCTGTTTTTT. Translated, it gives CASSEQGALLSGELFF.

The chain recombines TRBV24-1 with TRBJ2-1, with a weak D call TRBD2 (5 bases). In germline, CDR1 is KGHDR, CDR2 SFDVKD. Trimming left V 9 bases short and J 9 bases short, with 14 bases between. CDR3 length: 12 amino acids. The CDR3 DNA follows: TGTGCCACCCGCAATCGGGCGGGTGAGCAGTTCTTC. Its protein is CATRNRAGEQFF.

The chain employs TRBV5-1 and TRBJ2-1, with 11 bases matching TRBD2. The CDR3 consists of 17 residues. The germline CDR1 and CDR2 sequences are SGHRS and YFSETQ. Unmatched junction bases numbered 13, after V lost 3 bases and J lost 8 bases. The CDR3 region is CASSSLPPGLAVHEQFF. The CDR3, as DNA: TGCGCCAGCAGCTCTCTCCCGCCGGGACTAGCGGTCCATGAGCAGTTCTTC.

The chain carries TRBV19 and TRBJ2-3; 9 nucleotides line up with TRBD1. With 4 bases clipped from V and 2 bases from J, the junction kept 13 bases outside the gene matches. The CDR3 consists of 18 residues. Per germline, CDR1 LNHDA and CDR2 SQIVND (reference sequence). The CDR3 nucleotides are TGTGCCAGTAGTACGCTCCTAACCGGGACAGGGACCACAGATACGCAGTATTTT. This encodes CASSTLLTGTGTTDTQYF.

The genes are TRBV18 and TRBJ1-1; no reliable D call. The CDR3 contains 13 residues. The ends were cut back, 3 bases at V and 4 bases at J, with 9 bases in the middle. The V gene's germline CDR1 is KGHSH and CDR2 LQKENI. The CDR3 nucleotides are TGTGCCAGCTCACCCGATGCGGGCACTGAAGCTTTCTTT. It is translated as CASSPDAGTEAFF.

The gene calls are TRBV7-9 and TRBJ2-3; 8 nucleotides match TRBD2. Germline trimming cut 8 bases from V and 14 bases from J; bases unmatched to any gene: 12. The CDR3 is made up of 12 amino acids. The V gene's germline CDR1 is SEHNR and CDR2 FQNEAQ (reference sequence). In DNA, the CDR3 is TGTGCCAGCCGCCCGGCGGGACTAGGCTGGTATTTT. Its protein is CASRPAGLGWYF.